Each of the 20 T cell receptor beta chains below was sequenced from the same sample in a study of CD8+ T cells in alopecia areata. Extracted RNA was reverse transcribed into cDNA, the sequencing template. TCRdb's copy holds only in-frame clones and misses some; the assay was immunoSEQ multiplex PCR. There are about 200,000 clones in the sample; more than 55% occur only once, and over 4% lies in the top ten. The source material was CD8+ T cells sorted from blood. The receptors were sampled from a human donor in good health.

V and J are TRBV15 and TRBJ1-1; maybe TRBD1 (5 bases). The V gene's germline CDR1 is LNHNV and CDR2 YYDKDF (reference sequence). The CDR3 totals 15 residues. V was trimmed by 3 bases and J by 4 bases, leaving 15 bases between them. The CDR3 DNA is TGTGCCACCAGCAGGGCCCTTGGGGGGAGCACTGAAGCTTTCTTT. Translation: CATSRALGGSTEAFF.

The chain joins TRBV19 to TRBJ1-1; the D gene is possibly TRBD1 (5 bases). The CDR3 runs to 15 residues. V was trimmed by 7 bases and J by 6 bases, leaving 21 bases between them. The V gene's germline CDR1 is LNHDA and CDR2 SQIVND (reference sequence). The CDR3 DNA reads as TGTGCCAGTAACTCTGTGACAGACAAGGACGCTGAAGCTTTCTTT. Its protein product is CASNSVTDKDAEAFF. The entire variable domain, with the rest obtained from reference TRBV19 and TRBJ1-1, is as follows: DGGITQSPKYLFRKEGQNVTLSCEQNLNHDAMYWYRQDPGQGLRLIYYSQIVNDFQKGDIAEGYSVSREKKESFPLTVTSAQKNPTAFYLCASNSVTDKDAEAFFGQGTRLTVV.

The V call is TRBV6-5, the J call TRBJ2-5; 8 nucleotides align to TRBD1. The V and J ends lost 2 bases and 1 base, in that order; junction bases with no gene match: 3. Germline V gene lookup returns CDR1 MNHEY and CDR2 SVGAGI. The CDR3 spans 15 residues. In DNA, the CDR3 is TGTGCCAGCAGTTACGGACAGGGTCTCCAAGAGACCCAGTACTTC. It codes for CASSYGQGLQETQYF.

The chain is built from TRBV11-3 and TRBJ2-7; 7 bases match TRBD2. The CDR3 is made up of 13 amino acids. The germline V gene encodes CDR1 SGHNT and CDR2 YENEEA. After removal of 3 bases from V and 4 bases from J, the junction contained 3 bases not matched to a gene. In DNA form, the CDR3 reads TGTGCCAGCAGCTTTGGACTAGAGTACGAGCAGTACTTC. It yields the protein CASSFGLEYEQYF. Looking up the rest from reference TRBV11-3 and TRBJ2-7 gives the full variable domain: EAGVVQSPRYKIIEKKQPVAFWCNPISGHNTLYWYLQNLGQGPELLIRYENEEAVDDSQLPKDRFSAERLKGVDSTLKIQPAELGDSAVYLCASSFGLEYEQYFGPGTRLTVT.

The CDR3 loop reads CAWIGERTQYF. The CDR3 nucleotides are TGTGCCTGGATCGGGGAAAGGACCCAGTACTTC. The gene calls are TRBV30 and TRBJ2-5; D perhaps matches TRBD2 (5 bases). CDR1 and CDR2 (germline): GTSNPN, SVGIG (reference sequence). The CDR3 has 11 residues. The ends were cut back, 4 bases at V and 7 bases at J, with 10 bases in the middle.

The gene calls are TRBV11-1 and TRBJ2-1; 12 bases match TRBD2. Germline V gives CDR1 SGHAT, CDR2 FQDESV (reference sequence). The CDR3 has 17 residues. V trimming: 0 bases; J trimming: 4 bases; junction bases outside the gene matches: 4. CDR3 coding DNA: TGTGCCAGCAGCTTAGCCCCGACTAGCGGGGGATACAATGAGCAGTTCTTC. Encoded protein: CASSLAPTSGGYNEQFF.

The V call is TRBV9, the J call TRBJ1-2; 9 bases are a match to TRBD1. J gave up 0 bases and V 1 base, and 1 base lay outside the gene matches. This CDR3 comprises 15 residues. Germline loops: CDR1 SGDLS, CDR2 YYNGEE. CDR3 nucleotide sequence: TGTGCCAGCAGCGTACGGGACAGGGCTAACTATGGCTACACCTTC. As protein: CASSVRDRANYGYTF.

The gene calls are TRBV5-1 and TRBJ2-3; 7 nucleotides line up with TRBD2. CDR3 length: 17 amino acids. After removal of 6 bases from V and 2 bases from J, the junction contained 15 bases not matched to a gene. CDR1 and CDR2 from the germline V gene are SGHRS and YFSETQ. CDR3 coding DNA: TGCGCCAGCACCATTGGGGGGGAGAGCCTCCCCACAGATACGCAGTATTTT. Translation: CASTIGGESLPTDTQYF.

This clone was seen a few times. V and J are TRBV15 and TRBJ2-5; weak D call: TRBD2 (6 bases). Per germline, CDR1 LNHNV and CDR2 YYDKDF (reference sequence). With 5 bases removed from V and 4 bases from J, the gap between germline ends came to 29 bases. The CDR3 is 19 amino acids. CDR3 residues: CATSSPLRLEGQGGETQYF. CDR3 nucleotide sequence: TGTGCCACCAGCTCCCCTCTCAGATTGGAGGGGCAGGGCGGAGAGACCCAGTACTTC.

The V and J genes are TRBV11-2 and TRBJ2-7; 11 bases agree with TRBD2. Germline V gene lookup returns CDR1 SGHAT and CDR2 FQNNGV. This CDR3 contains 13 residues. The ends lost 3 bases at V and 5 bases at J; junction bases unmatched: 0. CDR3 nucleotide sequence: TGTGCCAGCAGCTTTAGCGGGGGGGACGAGCAGTACTTC. Its protein is CASSFSGGDEQYF. The full variable domain, rest sourced from reference TRBV11-2 and TRBJ2-7, is EAGVAQSPRYKIIEKRQSVAFWCNPISGHATLYWYQQILGQGPKLLIQFQNNGVVDDSQLPKDRFSAERLKGVDSTLKIQPAKLEDSAVYLCASSFSGGDEQYFGPGTRLTVT.

The rearrangement joins TRBV27 to TRBJ2-4; TRBD1 is a possible D gene (6 bases). Germline V gene lookup returns CDR1 MNHEY and CDR2 SMNVEV (reference sequence). Trimming removed 5 bases at V and 9 bases at J, with 17 bases between. The length of the CDR3 is 14 residues. The CDR3 DNA reads TGTGCCAGCAGTGAGGGGGTCTCGGTAGGCATTCAGTACTTC. It codes for CASSEGVSVGIQYF.

The chain uses TRBV4-1 and TRBJ1-5; D remains ambiguous. This CDR3 comprises 15 residues. V lost 0 bases to trimming and J lost 1 base, with 7 bases between them. Germline-derived CDR1 and CDR2 are MGHRA and YSYEKL. The CDR3 protein is CASSQDSGSNQPQHF. The CDR3 coding sequence is TGCGCCAGCAGCCAAGACTCTGGGAGCAATCAGCCCCAGCATTTT.

V usage is TRBV5-6 and J usage is TRBJ1-5; perhaps TRBD1 as D (5 bases). The V end was cut by 3 bases, the J end by 7 bases, with 11 bases between. This CDR3 contains 13 residues. Germline CDR1 and CDR2: SGHDT and YYEEEE. The CDR3 DNA sequence: TGTGCCAGCAGCTCGGCGGGACGGCAGCCCCAGCATTTT. Its protein product is CASSSAGRQPQHF.

Only one count was recorded for this clone. The J gene is TRBJ2-7, the V gene TRBV2; D not resolved. Germline loops: CDR1 SNHLY, CDR2 FYNNEI. The CDR3 spans 15 residues. V was trimmed by 3 bases and J by 0 bases, leaving 12 bases between them. The CDR3 region is CASSEGFSSSYEQYF. The CDR3 coding sequence is TGTGCCAGCAGTGAGGGGTTTTCCAGCTCCTACGAGCAGTACTTC.

This clone appeared a single time. The chain combines TRBV6-5 with TRBJ1-2; tentative D call: TRBD1 (5 bases). This CDR3 region has 15 residues. V lost 2 bases to trimming and J lost 2 bases, with 12 bases between them. Germline CDR1 reads MNHEY; CDR2 reads SVGAGI. The CDR3 sequence is CASSYGSGSNYGYTF. Written as DNA, the CDR3 is TGTGCCAGCAGTTACGGGTCAGGGTCGAACTATGGCTACACCTTC.

In this sample, this clone turned up once. In DNA form, the CDR3 reads TGCGCCAGTACGAGCGGAGCGGGGGACTACGAGCAGTACTTC. Translated, it gives CASTSGAGDYEQYF. V gene TRBV5-1 combines with J gene TRBJ2-7; 8 nucleotides agree with TRBD2. Germline V lookup: CDR1 SGHRS, CDR2 YFSETQ. V shed 8 bases and J 3 bases; nucleotides not matched to a gene: 10. The CDR3 totals 14 residues.

This clone has just a few counts. This chain uses TRBV29-1 with TRBJ2-1, with D tentatively TRBD2 (7 bases). The CDR3 sequence is 13 residues long. Germline CDR1 is SQVTM and CDR2 is ANQGSEA. With 6 bases removed from V and 3 bases from J, the gap between germline ends came to 12 bases. The CDR3, as DNA: TGCAGCGTACAGGGAGGGTTCTACAATGAGCAGTTCTTC. Its translation: CSVQGGFYNEQFF.

This clone has a handful of counts. The chain combines TRBV30 with TRBJ1-1, with 9 bases identical to TRBD1. The length of the CDR3 is 16 residues. Germline CDR1 and CDR2: GTSNPN and SVGIG (reference sequence). Losses at the gene ends were 2 bases for V and 3 bases for J; bases not matched to a gene: 10. CDR3 protein: CAWSPPDRGPDTEAFF. The CDR3 nucleotides are TGTGCCTGGAGTCCTCCGGACAGGGGACCGGACACTGAAGCTTTCTTT.

The rearrangement uses TRBV7-9 and TRBJ1-4; perhaps TRBD1 as D (5 bases). CDR3 length equals 16 residues. V was clipped by 0 bases and J by 8 bases, with 16 bases between them. Germline V CDR1 and CDR2: SEHNR, FQNEAQ (reference sequence). The CDR3 region is CASSLAQAGPPEKLFF. The DNA of the CDR3 is TGTGCCAGCAGCTTAGCCCAGGCGGGGCCGCCAGAAAAACTGTTTTTT.

This clone was seen many times. The chain recombines TRBV4-1 with TRBJ1-1; the D is unclear. The germline gives CDR1 MGHRA, CDR2 YSYEKL. CDR3 length: 15 residues. Trimming took off 0 bases at V and 1 base at J, with 9 bases between the two ends. CDR3 amino acids: CASSQERHPNTEAFF. CDR3 bases: TGCGCCAGCAGCCAAGAGAGACACCCGAACACTGAAGCTTTCTTT.